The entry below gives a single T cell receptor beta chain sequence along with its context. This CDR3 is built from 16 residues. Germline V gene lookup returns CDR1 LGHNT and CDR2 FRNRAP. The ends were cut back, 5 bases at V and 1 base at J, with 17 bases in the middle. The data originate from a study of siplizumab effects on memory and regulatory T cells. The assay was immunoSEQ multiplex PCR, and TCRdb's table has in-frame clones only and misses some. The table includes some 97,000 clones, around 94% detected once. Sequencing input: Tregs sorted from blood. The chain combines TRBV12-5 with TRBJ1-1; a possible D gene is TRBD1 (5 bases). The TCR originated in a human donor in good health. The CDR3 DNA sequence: TGTGCTAGTGGTAAAACAGGCACTACATCGAACACTGAAGCTTTCTTT. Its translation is CASGKTGTTSNTEAFF.